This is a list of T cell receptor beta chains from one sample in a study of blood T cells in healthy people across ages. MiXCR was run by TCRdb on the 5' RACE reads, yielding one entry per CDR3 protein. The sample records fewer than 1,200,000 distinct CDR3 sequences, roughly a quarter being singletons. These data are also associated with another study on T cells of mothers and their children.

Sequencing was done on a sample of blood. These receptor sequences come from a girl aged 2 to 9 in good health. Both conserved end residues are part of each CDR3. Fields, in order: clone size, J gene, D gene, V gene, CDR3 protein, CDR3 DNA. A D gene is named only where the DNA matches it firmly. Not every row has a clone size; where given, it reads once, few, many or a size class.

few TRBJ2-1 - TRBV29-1 CSVESVGKAYNEQFF TGCAGCGTTGAAAGCGTCGGCAAAGCCTACAATGAGCAGTTCTTC
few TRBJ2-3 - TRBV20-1 CSVDQDTDTQYF TGCAGCGTAGACCAGGACACAGATACGCAGTATTTT
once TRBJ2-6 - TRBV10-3 CAISELLEVLSGANVLTF TGTGCCATCAGTGAGCTCTTAGAGGTTCTCTCTGGGGCCAACGTCCTGACTTTC
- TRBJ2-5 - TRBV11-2 CASSLDHGQETQYF TGTGCCAGCAGCTTAGACCACGGGCAAGAGACCCAGTACTTC
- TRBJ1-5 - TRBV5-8 CASSLGAGHQPQHF TGTGCCAGCAGCTTGGGGGCAGGTCATCAGCCCCAGCATTTT
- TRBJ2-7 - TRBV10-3 CAISEGQLYEQYF TGTGCCATCAGTGAGGGACAGCTCTACGAGCAGTACTTC
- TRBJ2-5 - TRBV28 CASSTPFGETQYF TGTGCCAGCAGTACCCCCTTCGGAGAGACCCAGTACTTC
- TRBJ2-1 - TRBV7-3 CASSFDQGTEQFF TGTGCCAGCAGCTTCGACCAGGGCACTGAGCAGTTCTTC
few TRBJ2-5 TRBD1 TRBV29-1 CSGGQEQETQYF TGCAGCGGGGGACAGGAGCAAGAGACCCAGTACTTC
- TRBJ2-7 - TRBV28 CASSLRRLRTYEQYF TGTGCCAGCAGTTTACGGCGCCTACGAACCTACGAGCAGTACTTC
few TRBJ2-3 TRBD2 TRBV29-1 CSAGTSGGTDTQYF TGCAGCGCCGGGACTAGCGGGGGCACAGATACGCAGTATTTT
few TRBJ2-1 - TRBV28 CASRLEVGSYNEQFF TGTGCCAGCAGGTTAGAAGTCGGCTCCTACAATGAGCAGTTCTTC
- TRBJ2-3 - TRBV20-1 CSVKGTDTQYF TGCAGTGTCAAAGGCACAGATACGCAGTATTTT
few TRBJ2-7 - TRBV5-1 CASRDTYSYEQYF TGCGCCAGTCGGGACACCTACTCCTACGAGCAGTACTTC
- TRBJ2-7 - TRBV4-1 CASSPDHSYEQYF TGCGCCAGCAGCCCGGACCACTCCTACGAGCAGTACTTC
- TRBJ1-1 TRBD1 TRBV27 CASSLSLPLVLYGDRGGTEAFF TGTGCCAGCAGTTTATCTCTCCCGCTAGTCCTTTATGGGGACAGGGGGGGAACTGAAGCTTTCTTT
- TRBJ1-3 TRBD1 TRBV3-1 CASSQGQPGNTIYF TGTGCCAGCAGCCAGGGACAGCCCGGAAACACCATATATTTT
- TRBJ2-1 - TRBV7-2 CASRSFGGAGSNEQFF TGTGCCAGCCGTTCATTCGGGGGAGCAGGGAGCAATGAGCAGTTCTTC
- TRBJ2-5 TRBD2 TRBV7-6 CASSLEVAGTQETQYF TGTGCCAGCAGCTTAGAGGTAGCGGGGACGCAAGAGACCCAGTACTTC
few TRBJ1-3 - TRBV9 CASSVVGTSGNTIYF TGTGCCAGCAGCGTAGTTGGGACTAGCGGAAACACCATATATTTT
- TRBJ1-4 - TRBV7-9 CASRSLAEKLFF TGTGCCAGCAGATCACTCGCGGAAAAACTGTTTTTT
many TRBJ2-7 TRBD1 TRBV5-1 CASSWDRSYEQYF TGCGCCAGCAGCTGGGACAGGAGCTACGAGCAGTACTTC
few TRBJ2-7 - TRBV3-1 CACQGPSSYEQYF TGTGCCTGCCAGGGACCCAGCTCCTACGAGCAGTACTTC
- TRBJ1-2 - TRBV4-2 CASSQPRAAYGYTF TGTGCCAGCAGCCAACCCCGGGCAGCCTATGGCTACACCTTC
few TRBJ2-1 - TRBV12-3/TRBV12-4 CASSPQGPNEQFF TGTGCCAGCAGTCCCCAGGGCCCCAATGAGCAGTTCTTC
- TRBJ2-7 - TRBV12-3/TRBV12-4 CASSDDGVSSYEQYF TGTGCCAGCAGCGATGATGGGGTGAGCTCCTACGAGCAGTACTTC
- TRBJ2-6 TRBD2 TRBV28 CASSDPGLAGVSGANVLTF TGTGCCAGCAGTGACCCGGGACTAGCGGGAGTTTCTGGGGCCAACGTCCTGACTTTC
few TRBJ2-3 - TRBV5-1 CASSPPARDTQYF TGCGCCAGCAGCCCCCCCGCGCGCGATACACAGTATTTT
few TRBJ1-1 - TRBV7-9 CASSSTLDRDEAFF TGTGCCAGCAGCTCAACCTTAGACAGAGATGAAGCTTTCTTT
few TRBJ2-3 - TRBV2 CASIDPGTSTDTQYF TGTGCCAGCATAGATCCGGGTACTAGCACAGATACGCAGTATTTT
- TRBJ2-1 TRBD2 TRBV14 CANSPRTSGSSYNEQFF TGTGCCAACAGCCCAAGGACTAGCGGGAGCTCCTACAATGAGCAGTTCTTC
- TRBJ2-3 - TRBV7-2 CASSRDLQTDTQYF TGTGCCAGCAGCCGGGACCTTCAAACAGATACGCAGTATTTT